These 18 T cell receptor beta chains originate from one sample sequenced in a study of T cells in women clearing cervical HPV infection. Only in-frame clones appear in the TCRdb table, and some are missing; sequencing was by immunoSEQ multiplex PCR. The sample includes around 39,000 clones. Specimen: blood buffy coat. The receptors derive from a woman aged 18 to 75 with a cervical HPV16 infection that either progressed to CIN3+ or cleared (not recorded which).

On this clone itself: The read halts 3 residues ahead of the CDR3 end, with the missing end drawn from the germline J gene. The chain has TRBV7-6 and TRBJ2-5, with 10 bases fitting TRBD2. The CDR3 runs 16 residues. The V gene's germline CDR1 is SGHVS and CDR2 FNYEAQ. CDR3 DNA (partial): TGTGCCAGCAGCTTAACTAGCGGGGCCGGCACAGATACC. It encodes CASSLTSGAGTDT. The CDR3 as a whole reads CASSLTSGAGTDTQYF.

Remarks on this clone: The CDR3 goes on 3 residues after the read ends, and that part is filled in from the germline J gene. This chain uses TRBV7-9 with TRBJ2-2; TRBD2 matches at 7 bases. Germline-derived CDR1 and CDR2 are SEHNR and FQNEAQ (reference sequence). The CDR3 covers 13 residues. Partial CDR3 DNA: TGTGCCAGCTGCAGAGGGACTAATGAAAAG. Amino acids: CASCRGTNEK. The entire CDR3 protein reads CASCRGTNEKLFF.

With respect to this clone: Read coverage stops 3 residues before the CDR3 terminus; the germline J gene supplies the remainder. V gene TRBV5-5 combines with J gene TRBJ1-1, with a tentative D call TRBD1 (5 bases). Germline lookup yields CDR1 SGHKS and CDR2 YYEKEE (reference sequence). This CDR3 region has 15 residues. V was clipped by 2 bases and J by 6 bases, with 17 bases between them. The sequenced part of the CDR3 DNA is TGTGCCAGCAGCTTCGAGAGGGCAGGGCGCTCTGAA. Protein product: CASSFERAGRSE. The CDR3 as a whole reads CASSFERAGRSEAFF.

Of note for this clone: Sequencing ends 3 residues short of the CDR3 end; the germline J gene provides the rest. The J gene is TRBJ1-3, the V gene TRBV4-1; D is possibly TRBD1 (5 bases). V lost 7 bases and J 3 bases, leaving 16 bases between the germline ends. The V gene's germline CDR1 is MGHRA and CDR2 YSYEKL. The length of the CDR3 is 15 residues. The CDR3 reads CASTHGGDYGNTIYF. CDR3 DNA (partial): TGCGCCAGCACCCACGGAGGGGATTATGGAAACACC.

Note on this clone: The read ends 3 residues shy of where the CDR3 ends; the end is completed using the germline J gene. The V call is TRBV30, the J call TRBJ2-1; 8 bases agree with TRBD2. Germline V CDR1 and CDR2: GTSNPN, SVGIG (reference sequence). V gave up 2 bases and J gave up 9 bases; unmatched junction bases: 6. This CDR3 comprises 13 residues. The chain's CDR3 is CAWSRAGASEQFF. The CDR3 DNA, read in part, is TGTGCCTGGAGTAGAGCGGGAGCGAGTGAG.

Points on this clone: The read stops 3 residues short of the end of the CDR3; the missing end is completed from the germline J gene. This sequence joins TRBV7-9 and TRBJ2-2; tentative D call: TRBD2 (6 bases). The CDR3 has 14 residues. Germline CDR1 and CDR2: SEHNR and FQNEAQ (reference sequence). CDR3 sequence: CASNTGDGNEKLFF. CDR3 DNA, as far as it was read: TGTGCCAGCAACACGGGGGACGGTAATGAAAAG.

Here the CDR3 reads CASSTEGGDRYTF. CDR3 bases read: TGTGCCAGCAGTACCGAGGGGGGGGACCGC. The chain is built from TRBV6-2 or TRBV6-3 and TRBJ1-2, with D maybe TRBD1 (6 bases). The CDR3 extends 3 residues past the end of the read, so its final part is completed from the germline J gene. The length of the CDR3 is 13 residues. CDR1 MNHEY and CDR2 SVGEGT come from the germline V gene.

Note on this clone: Sequencing ends 3 residues short of the CDR3 end; the germline J gene provides the rest. The rearrangement uses TRBV2 and TRBJ1-2, with no clear D. In germline, CDR1 is SNHLY, CDR2 FYNNEI. The CDR3 contains 11 residues. The part of the CDR3 DNA that was read is TGTGCCAGCAGTCAAACAGTGGAC. This sequence encodes CASSQTVD. The full CDR3 is CASSQTVDYTF. The full variable domain, its missing parts supplied by reference TRBV2 and TRBJ1-2, is EPEVTQTPSHQVTQMGQEVILRCVPISNHLYFYWYRQILGQKVEFLVSFYNNEISEKSEIFDDQFSVERPDGSNFTLKIRSTKLEDSAMYFCASSQTVDYTFGSGTRLTVV.

About this clone itself: The read halts 3 residues ahead of the CDR3 end, with the missing end drawn from the germline J gene. The chain uses TRBV20-1 and TRBJ2-5; 10 bases match TRBD1. CDR1 is DFQATT and CDR2 is SNEGSKA in the germline V gene (reference sequence). J gave up 2 bases and V 1 base, and 1 base lay outside the gene matches. The CDR3 runs to 14 residues. CDR3 region: CSARGTGGQETQYF. The DNA read from the CDR3 is TGCAGTGCTAGAGGGACAGGGGGACAAGAGACC.

About this clone itself: Read sequence stops 3 residues before the CDR3 end, and the germline J gene provides the missing end. The gene calls are TRBV18 and TRBJ2-7, with 10 bases lining up with TRBD2. The V and J ends lost 2 bases and 5 bases, in that order; junction bases with no gene match: 9. This CDR3 is built from 16 residues. The V gene's germline CDR1 is KGHSH and CDR2 LQKENI. The CDR3 sequence: CASSPTSSGGVNEQYF. The part of the CDR3 DNA that was read is TGTGCCAGCTCACCAACGTCGAGCGGGGGGGTCAACGAG.

Note on this clone: The CDR3 end lies 3 residues beyond the end of the read and is filled in from the germline J gene. The J gene is TRBJ1-5, the V gene TRBV19; 9 positions agree with TRBD1. Germline CDR1 and CDR2: LNHDA and SQIVND (reference sequence). V was clipped by 7 bases and J by 0 bases; unmatched bases: 10. The CDR3 is 17 amino acids. The CDR3 bases that were read are TGTGCCAGTAAAGCTCGGACAGGGGATAATAGCAATCAGCCC. Amino acid sequence: CASKARTGDNSNQP. The entire CDR3 reads CASKARTGDNSNQPQHF.

Turning to this clone: The CDR3 goes on 3 residues after the read ends, and that part is filled in from the germline J gene. The genes are TRBV29-1 and TRBJ1-2; D perhaps matches TRBD1 (5 bases). Germline V CDR1 and CDR2: SQVTM, ANQGSEA. CDR3 length: 14 amino acids. CDR3 DNA (partial): TGCAGCGTAGCCGGGACTAGTTCCATCAATGAC. Translated: CSVAGTSSIND. The complete CDR3 protein is CSVAGTSSINDYTF.

On this clone itself: The sequenced fragment ends 3 residues before the CDR3 boundary, so the rest is inferred from the germline J gene. This rearrangement joins TRBV4-1 to TRBJ2-7; tentatively, D is TRBD2 (5 bases). Trimming removed 2 bases at V and 2 bases at J, with 13 bases between. Germline V CDR1 and CDR2: MGHRA, YSYEKL. This CDR3 region has 15 residues. The sequenced CDR3 bases are TGCGCCAGCAGCCAAACAATAGCGACCCCCTACGAG. Amino acids: CASSQTIATPYE. The whole CDR3 protein reads CASSQTIATPYEQYF.

Of note for this clone: The CDR3 goes on 3 residues after the read ends, and that part is filled in from the germline J gene. The chain has TRBV30 and TRBJ2-7; TRBD2 matches 10 bases. Germline assignment: CDR1 GTSNPN and CDR2 SVGIG (reference sequence). J was trimmed by 0 bases and V by 4 bases; bases with no gene match: 6. The CDR3 sequence is 15 residues long. Here the CDR3 reads CAWTSGRAISYEQYF. The sequenced part of the CDR3 DNA is TGTGCCTGGACCAGCGGGAGGGCGATCTCCTACGAG. Filled out from reference TRBV30 and TRBJ2-7, the complete variable domain reads SQTIHQWPATLVQPVGSPLSLECTVEGTSNPNLYWYRQAAGRGLQLLFYSVGIGQISSEVPQNLSASRPQDRQFILSSKKLLLSDSGFYLCAWTSGRAISYEQYFGPGTRLTVT.

A note on this clone: Read sequence stops 3 residues before the CDR3 end, and the germline J gene provides the missing end. This chain links TRBV29-1 with TRBJ2-5; D possibly corresponds to TRBD2 (5 bases). The V and J ends lost 3 bases and 5 bases respectively, with 10 bases between them. CDR3 length: 12 amino acids. Germline lookup yields CDR1 SQVTM and CDR2 ANQGSEA. The part of the CDR3 DNA that was read is TGCAGCGTTGAGGCCGGGGTGGAGACC. Translating gives CSVEAGVET. The whole CDR3 region reads CSVEAGVETQYF.

As for this clone: The CDR3 goes on 3 residues after the read ends, and that part is filled in from the germline J gene. This rearrangement joins TRBV19 to TRBJ2-3; 10 bases line up with TRBD1. The CDR3 contains 17 residues. From germline, CDR1 is LNHDA and CDR2 SQIVND (reference sequence). The J segment lost 5 bases and the V segment lost 5 bases, leaving 13 bases of the junction unmatched. The CDR3 sequence: CASSFAGTGVGGDTQYF. The part of the CDR3 DNA that was read is TGTGCCAGTAGTTTCGCCGGGACAGGGGTAGGGGGAGATACG. The full variable domain, with the rest looked up from reference TRBV19 and TRBJ2-3, is DGGITQSPKYLFRKEGQNVTLSCEQNLNHDAMYWYRQDPGQGLRLIYYSQIVNDFQKGDIAEGYSVSREKKESFPLTVTSAQKNPTAFYLCASSFAGTGVGGDTQYFGPGTRLTVL.

A note on this clone: The read stops 3 residues short of the end of the CDR3; the missing end is completed from the germline J gene. This chain joins TRBV7-2 and TRBJ1-1; TRBD1 matches at 7 bases. This CDR3 is 14 amino acids long. Germline CDR1 and CDR2: SGHTA and FQGNSA. This CDR3 is CASSLRGQKYEAFF. The DNA read from the CDR3 is TGTGCCAGCAGCTTAAGGGGACAGAAGTACGAG.

Concerning this clone itself: The CDR3 end is not reached by the read, which stops 3 residues before it; the germline J gene fills it in. The chain couples TRBV20-1 to TRBJ2-3; D is possibly TRBD1 (6 bases). Germline CDR1 reads DFQATT; CDR2 reads SNEGSKA (reference sequence). CDR3 size: 14 residues. The chain's CDR3 is CSAGRDINNQPQYF. CDR3 DNA, as far as it was read: TGCAGTGCTGGCCGGGACATAAACAATCAGCCG.